This TCR beta chain appears in the sequencing data of a study of T cells after yellow fever vaccination. Findings of the study overall: Detected again after the booster were most primary-vaccination clones, at roughly 95% CD4 and nearly 90% CD8. The secondary T-cell response peaked on day 5, not day 15, but was weaker. Bulk-population clonotypes that are abundant could appear as contaminants in FACS-sorted repertoires.

This clonotype was counted at least ten times. The authors made TCR cDNA by 5'RACE template switching, adding a universal primer site and UMIs. MiXCR, run by TCRdb on the 5' RACE reads, gives a single entry per CDR3 protein. Of 50,000 to 65,000 distinct CDR3 sequences in the sample, more than 6.5% were seen once. This CDR3 has 11 amino acids. The germline V gene encodes CDR1 MGHRA and CDR2 YSYEKL. The V and J ends lost 1 base and 12 bases respectively, with 10 bases between them. Sequenced material: CD8+ T cells not binding an NS4B(214-222) dextramer, sorted from PBMCs, taken around 45 days after the first yellow fever vaccination. The rearrangement uses TRBV4-1 and TRBJ2-7; either TRBD1 or TRBD2 may fit D (5 bases each). The receptor's source is a man between 18 and 29 years old who received the YFV17D yellow fever vaccine. The CDR3 DNA is TGCGCCAGCAGCCAAGGAGGGGTCCGGTACTTC. Amino acid sequence: CASSQGGVRYF.